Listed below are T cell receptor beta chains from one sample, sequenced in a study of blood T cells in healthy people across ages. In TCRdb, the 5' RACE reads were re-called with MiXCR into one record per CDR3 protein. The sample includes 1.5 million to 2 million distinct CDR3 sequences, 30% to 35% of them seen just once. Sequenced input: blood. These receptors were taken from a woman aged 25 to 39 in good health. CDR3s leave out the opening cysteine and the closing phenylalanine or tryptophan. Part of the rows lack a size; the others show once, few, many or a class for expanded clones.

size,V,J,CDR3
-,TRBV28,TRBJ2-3,ASSPWTSGRAGMRTDTQY
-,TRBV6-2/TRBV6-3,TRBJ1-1,ASSYFQGRSTEAF
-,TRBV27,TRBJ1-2,AGRRASDYGYT
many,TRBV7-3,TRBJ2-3,ASSLTIDTDTQY
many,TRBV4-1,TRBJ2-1,ASSQERHNEQF
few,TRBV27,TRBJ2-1,ASSLLETDNEQF
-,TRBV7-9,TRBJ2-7,ASSLTSSGGFSYEQY
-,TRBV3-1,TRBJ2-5,ASSQAQQVQETQY
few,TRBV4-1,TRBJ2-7,ASSQSRGTYEQY
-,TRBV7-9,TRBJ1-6,ASSSGDSDNSPLH
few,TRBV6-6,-,ASSYTGGHEQY
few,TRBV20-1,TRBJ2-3,SAPPWGVGTDTQY
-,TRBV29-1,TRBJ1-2,SVPNFSRGYT
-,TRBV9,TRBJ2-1,ASSEGGGTEQF
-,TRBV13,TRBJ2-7,ASSWGQGANEQY
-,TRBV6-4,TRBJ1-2,ASSDSFGYGYT
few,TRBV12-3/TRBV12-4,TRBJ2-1,ASGLTLEQF
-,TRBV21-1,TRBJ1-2,ASIMRDRFHPSYGYT
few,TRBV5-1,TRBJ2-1,ASSLETGPLGEQF
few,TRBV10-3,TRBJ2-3,AISESTRGSLLANTQY
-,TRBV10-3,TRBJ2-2,AIRGTENTGELF
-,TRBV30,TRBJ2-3,AWSERGGDTQY
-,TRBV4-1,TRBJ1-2,ASSLTLLYRTGGYT
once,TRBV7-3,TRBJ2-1,ASSSDLRVNEQF
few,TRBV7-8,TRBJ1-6,ASSLVSSNSPLH
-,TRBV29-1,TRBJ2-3,SVRGRRKSADTQY
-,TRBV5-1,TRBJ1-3,ASSRFGQDGTGNTIY
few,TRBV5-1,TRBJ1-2,ASSLGVSGQGIFGYT
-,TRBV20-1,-,SAGTSGGVNNEQY
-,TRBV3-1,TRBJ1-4,ASSLSTGTGGEKLF
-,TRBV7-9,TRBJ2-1,ASSLARAGVNEQF
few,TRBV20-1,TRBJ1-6,SATPQNYNSPLH
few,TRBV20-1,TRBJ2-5,SARGAGGGAPETQY
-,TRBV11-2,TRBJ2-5,ASSLRITGQETQY
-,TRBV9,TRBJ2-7,ASQADHGAYEQY
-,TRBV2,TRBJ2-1,ASRGIFGHHNEQF
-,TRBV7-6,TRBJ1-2,ASSPGQDRYGYT
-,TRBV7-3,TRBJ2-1,ASSKAGTYNEQF
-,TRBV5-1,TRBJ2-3,ASSLDQGSSTQY
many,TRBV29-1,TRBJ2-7,SVRPTGVNEQY
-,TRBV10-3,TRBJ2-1,AINLQEYNEQF
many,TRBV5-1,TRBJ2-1,ASNTGGSGRNEQF
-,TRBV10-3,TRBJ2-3,AISSERGGTDTQY
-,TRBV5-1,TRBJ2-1,ASSRERGGYNEQF
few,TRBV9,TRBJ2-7,ASSAGGLAEGYEQY
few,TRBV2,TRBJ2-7,ASRVAGEYEQY
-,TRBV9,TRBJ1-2,ASSVASDGPTNYGYT
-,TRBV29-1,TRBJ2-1,SVVPPSGGAYNEQF
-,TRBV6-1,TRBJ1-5,ASSPNKIGTQH
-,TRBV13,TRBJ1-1,ASSSTIFVPEAF
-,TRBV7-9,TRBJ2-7,ASSLAELRYEQY
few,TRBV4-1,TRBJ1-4,ASRASNEKLF
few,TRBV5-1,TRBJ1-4,ASSLTGTGGLKLF
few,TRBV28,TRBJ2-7,ASSALPGGAYYEQY
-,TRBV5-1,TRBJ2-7,ASSPISAGGDEQY
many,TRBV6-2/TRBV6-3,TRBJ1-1,ASTDKRGLGGVAF
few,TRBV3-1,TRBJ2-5,ASSRRWAGTSQETQY
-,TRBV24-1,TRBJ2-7,ATSDSGGSSYEQY
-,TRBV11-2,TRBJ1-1,ASSSLTGGKTEAF
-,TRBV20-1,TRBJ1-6,SARAAGPNSPLH